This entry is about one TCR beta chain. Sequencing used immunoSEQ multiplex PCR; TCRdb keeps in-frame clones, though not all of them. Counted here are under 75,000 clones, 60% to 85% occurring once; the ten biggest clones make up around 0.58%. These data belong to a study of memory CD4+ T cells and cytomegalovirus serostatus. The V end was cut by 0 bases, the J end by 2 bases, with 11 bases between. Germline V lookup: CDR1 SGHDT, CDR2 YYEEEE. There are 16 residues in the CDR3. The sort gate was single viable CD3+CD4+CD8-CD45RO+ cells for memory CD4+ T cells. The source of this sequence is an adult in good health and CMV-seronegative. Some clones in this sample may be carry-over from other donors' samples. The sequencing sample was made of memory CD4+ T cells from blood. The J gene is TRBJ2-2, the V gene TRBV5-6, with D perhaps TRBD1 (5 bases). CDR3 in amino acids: CASSLGQWGNTGELFF. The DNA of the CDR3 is TGTGCCAGCAGCTTGGGACAGTGGGGTAACACCGGGGAGCTGTTTTTT.